The source of this T cell receptor beta chain is a study of blood T cell repertoires in COVID-19. Study background: Researchers got acute and convalescent COVID-19 samples from the United States, Italy and Spain. Sources were T cells, B-cell-depleted T cells, or PBMCs; the material itself was cDNA or gDNA.

Seattle researchers signed up patients amid active infection and tracked them longitudinally. The germline CDR1 and CDR2 sequences are MNHEY and SVGAGI. Trimming pared 0 bases from V and 4 bases from J, leaving 12 bases between. CDR3 length: 15 residues. How the authors handled the data: Amplification of reference gene primers provided the estimated nucleated cell counts. TCRdb's table, derived via immunoSEQ multiplex PCR, lists solely in-frame clones and lacks some. The D gene and trimming were derived from the DNA, and the V and J assignments and clone size from that table. Here the sample spans under 300,000 clones, about 90% being singletons. This clone appeared once.

The V gene is TRBV6-5, the J gene TRBJ1-2, with D tentatively TRBD1 (5 bases). Material for sequencing was peripheral blood. This TCR derives from a woman aged 60 to 75 with COVID-19, enrolled during active disease. Here the CDR3 reads CASSYSGGVFYGYTF. CDR3 DNA sequence: TGTGCCAGCAGTTACTCGGGGGGGGTTTTCTATGGCTACACCTTC.